The text below deals with one T cell receptor beta chain. The target antigen is unknown. The data derive from a study of T cell responses to AZD1222 COVID-19 vaccine. Study results and limitations: Females outnumbered males among donors, who were mostly white British; clonal diversity was possibly underestimated.

Sequencing was performed with immunoSEQ multiplex PCR; in TCRdb, only in-frame clones are kept and a portion is missing. This repertoire shows under 8,500 clones, roughly 90% found once; its top ten account for under 8%. V was shortened by 3 bases and J by 8 bases, with 16 bases between the two germline ends. The CDR3 runs 14 residues. Per germline, CDR1 LGHDT and CDR2 YNNKEL (reference sequence). Recipients boosted at about 4 weeks or about 12 weeks are pooled. Source: peripheral blood, taken 28 days after the second AZD1222 dose. The V gene is TRBV3-1 (or the pseudogene TRBV3-2), the J gene TRBJ1-2, with D unclear. The sequence was collected from an adult who received the AZD1222 COVID-19 vaccine. DNA of the CDR3: TGTGCCAGCAGCCAGAATAACCTCGTCTTCGGCTACACCTTC. Residues: CASSQNNLVFGYTF.